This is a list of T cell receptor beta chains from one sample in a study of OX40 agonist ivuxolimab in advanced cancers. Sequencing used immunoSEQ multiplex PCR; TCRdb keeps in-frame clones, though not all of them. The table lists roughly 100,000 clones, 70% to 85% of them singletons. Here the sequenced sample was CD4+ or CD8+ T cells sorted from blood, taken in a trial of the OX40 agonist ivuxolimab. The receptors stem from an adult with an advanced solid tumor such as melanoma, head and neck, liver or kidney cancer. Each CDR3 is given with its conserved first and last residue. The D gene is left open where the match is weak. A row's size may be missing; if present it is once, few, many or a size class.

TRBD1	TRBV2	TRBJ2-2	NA	CASNRGLTGELFF	TGTGCCAGCAACAGGGGGCTCACCGGGGAGCTGTTTTTT
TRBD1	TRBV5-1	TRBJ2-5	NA	CASSSTGGQETQYF	TGCGCCAGCAGCTCGACAGGGGGCCAAGAGACCCAGTACTTC
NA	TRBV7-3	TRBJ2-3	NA	CASSARPRDTQYF	TGTGCCAGCAGCGCAAGGCCTCGCGATACGCAGTATTTT
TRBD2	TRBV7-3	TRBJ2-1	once	CASSLTSGRNNEQFF	TGTGCCAGCAGCTTAACTAGCGGGAGAAACAATGAGCAGTTCTTC
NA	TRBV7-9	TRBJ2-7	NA	CASSPRASYEQYF	TGTGCCAGCAGCCCGAGGGCTAGCTACGAGCAGTACTTC
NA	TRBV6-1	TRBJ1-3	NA	CASSQQPSSGNTIYF	TGTGCCAGCAGTCAACAGCCCTCCTCTGGAAACACCATATATTTT
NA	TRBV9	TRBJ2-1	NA	CASSVVPYEQFF	TGTGCCAGCAGCGTAGTTCCCTATGAGCAGTTCTTC
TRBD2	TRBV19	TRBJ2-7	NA	CANQPGTSISYEQYF	TGTGCCAATCAGCCAGGGACTAGCATTTCCTACGAGCAGTACTTC
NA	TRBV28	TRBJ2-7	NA	CASSLNRASGTYEQYF	TGTGCCAGCAGTTTGAACAGGGCCTCGGGGACCTACGAGCAGTACTTC
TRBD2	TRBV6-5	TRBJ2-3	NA	CASSYGAGVTDTQYF	TGTGCCAGCAGTTACGGGGCGGGAGTAACAGATACGCAGTATTTT
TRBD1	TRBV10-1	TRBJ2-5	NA	CASSGTGQETQYF	TGCGCCAGCAGCGGGACAGGCCAAGAGACCCAGTACTTC
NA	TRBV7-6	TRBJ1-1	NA	CASSRQLNTEAFF	TGTGCCAGCAGTAGACAGTTGAACACTGAAGCTTTCTTT
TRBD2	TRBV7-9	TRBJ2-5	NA	CASSLGAGGETQYF	TGTGCCAGCAGCTTGGGGGCGGGAGGGGAGACCCAGTACTTC
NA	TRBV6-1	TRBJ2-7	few	CASSEAGGAQYF	TGTGCCAGCAGTGAAGCTGGGGGTGCGCAGTACTTC
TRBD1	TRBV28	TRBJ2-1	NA	CASSTGVSEQFF	TGTGCCAGCAGTACAGGGGTAAGTGAGCAGTTCTTC
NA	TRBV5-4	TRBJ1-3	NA	CASSPWDTGNTIYF	TGTGCCAGCAGCCCTTGGGACACTGGAAACACCATATATTTT
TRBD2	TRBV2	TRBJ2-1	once	CASRGTSAYNEQFF	TGTGCCAGCCGGGGAACTAGCGCTTACAATGAGCAGTTCTTC
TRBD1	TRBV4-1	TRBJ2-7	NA	CASSLQGLSSYEQYF	TGCGCCAGCAGCCTACAGGGGCTGAGCTCCTACGAGCAGTACTTC
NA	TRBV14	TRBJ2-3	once	CASSQGFEDTQYF	TGTGCCAGCAGCCAGGGGTTTGAAGATACGCAGTATTTT
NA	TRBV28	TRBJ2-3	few	CASSSPLSHTDTQYF	TGTGCCAGCAGTTCCCCGTTGTCGCACACAGATACGCAGTATTTT